Listed below are T cell receptor beta chains from one sample, sequenced in a study of control samples from healthy donors and cancer patients. Some clones are missing from TCRdb's copy, which holds only in-frame ones; the method was immunoSEQ multiplex PCR. The sample lists 90,000 or so clones, about 88% occurring once. The specimen sequenced was PBMCs. Receptor source: a woman aged 45-59 years with colorectal cancer. Both conserved end residues are part of each CDR3.

v_gene | CDR3aa
TRBV3-1/TRBV3-2 | CASSQRRDSSYNSPLHF
TRBV7-2 | CASSLDPGGRNQPQHF
TRBV6-5 | CASSYSGAEADTQYF
TRBV7-3 | CASSSSGSGELFF
TRBV10-3 | CAISESNRKGRHSPLHF
TRBV13 | CASSLGSYGGYGYTF
TRBV19 | CASSIKGMNTEAFF
TRBV9 | CASSGQGESGELFF
TRBV5-1 | CASSPTGIGLAGTDTQYF
TRBV19 | CASSVQVSGANVLTF
TRBV24-1 | CATSDEGLAGETQYF
TRBV19 | CASRKGDIPNQPQHF
TRBV6-4 | CASSPTGTGLGELFF
TRBV24-1 | CATRGEGVNQPQHF
TRBV24-1 | CATSDGTGSGGYTF
TRBV11-2 | CARLGHRGSTFYFGYTF
TRBV30 | CAWSVNLVSGINQPQHF
TRBV5-1 | CASSLPSIAKNIQYF
TRBV6-5 | CASSRDRNEAFF
TRBV5-1 | CASSVGWGVENIQYF
TRBV15 | CATSRPQGWRETQYF
TRBV5-5 | CASSPPRTDTDTQYF
TRBV5-6 | CASSFWGNEKLFF
TRBV5-1 | CASSLAQGFGYTF
TRBV4-3 | CASSQVLSGANVLTF
TRBV10-3 | CAIRDSQKDEKLFF
TRBV11-1 | CASSSPGTLQETQYF
TRBV28 | CASSPDSRNTGELFF
TRBV3-1/TRBV3-2 | CASSQRGAVTEAFF
TRBV27 | CASSLQGVTSPLHF
TRBV7-9 | CASSRDVGNTIYF
TRBV24-1 | CATSELGSETQYF
TRBV7-8 | CASSLVMSPGELFF
TRBV28 | CATRGQLRYGYTF
TRBV6-5 | CASSYYSDRGDYGYTF
TRBV24-1 | CATRRGEGNTEAFF
TRBV5-8 | CASSRTGAYGYTF
TRBV7-2 | CASSLHSGGLSTDTQYF
TRBV19 | CASSNRGASTEAFF
TRBV2 | CASSDFPVETQYF
TRBV30 | CAWRVTGTGNTEAFF